The 25 T cell receptor beta chains listed next were all sequenced from one sample in a study of vaccination effects on CD4 cells after COVID-19. The antigens these receptors bind are not known. The culture ran for 10 days before CD4+ T cells were isolated. Generated by immunoSEQ multiplex PCR, the TCRdb table keeps only in-frame clones and is missing some. The sample holds about 70,000 clones, over 60% seen once. Source: CD4+ T cells from PBMCs cultured without peptide, taken before COVID-19 vaccination. All receptors come from a human donor who received a COVID-19 vaccine.

The V gene is TRBV13, the J gene TRBJ1-1; D might be TRBD1 (5 bases). V dropped 2 bases and J dropped 2 bases, with 9 bases sitting between them. Germline V gene lookup returns CDR1 PRHDT and CDR2 FYEKMQ (reference sequence). This CDR3 has 14 residues. CDR3 bases: TGTGCCAGCAGCTTAAGGGGTTCCAACACTGAAGCTTTCTTT. This encodes CASSLRGSNTEAFF.

The chain uses TRBV2 and TRBJ2-5; 7 nucleotides agree with TRBD1. J was trimmed by 1 base and V by 5 bases; bases with no gene match: 4. The germline V gene has CDR1 SNHLY and CDR2 FYNNEI. The CDR3 contains 14 residues. The chain's CDR3 is CASSFNRGQETQYF. The CDR3 bases are TGTGCCAGCAGTTTTAACAGGGGCCAAGAGACCCAGTACTTC.

This chain connects TRBV19 to TRBJ2-5, with TRBD1 matching over 10 bases. The CDR3 contains 17 residues. Germline V gene sequence: CDR1 LNHDA, CDR2 SQIVND (reference sequence). The trim removed 5 bases at V and 5 bases at J, leaving 14 bases unmatched. This CDR3 reads CASSSNPMTGGVETQYF. The CDR3 DNA reads TGTGCCAGTAGTTCCAACCCTATGACAGGGGGCGTTGAGACCCAGTACTTC.

The chain links TRBV19 to TRBJ2-2; 7 bases fit TRBD1. CDR3 length equals 13 residues. Germline-derived CDR1 and CDR2 are LNHDA and SQIVND (reference sequence). The trim removed 5 bases at V and 7 bases at J, leaving 4 bases unmatched. The CDR3 DNA reads TGTGCCAGTAGTTTACAGGGGCACGGGGAGCTGTTTTTT. Amino acid sequence: CASSLQGHGELFF.

The gene calls are TRBV2 and TRBJ1-5, with D possibly TRBD1 on 6 matching bases. Trimming pared 6 bases from V and 0 bases from J, leaving 9 bases between. In germline, CDR1 is SNHLY, CDR2 FYNNEI. There are 14 residues in the CDR3. In nucleotides, the CDR3 is TGTGCCAGCAGCCGGACAGCTAGCAATCAGCCCCAGCATTTT. The encoded protein is CASSRTASNQPQHF. The full variable domain, completed using reference TRBV2 and TRBJ1-5, is EPEVTQTPSHQVTQMGQEVILRCVPISNHLYFYWYRQILGQKVEFLVSFYNNEISEKSEIFDDQFSVERPDGSNFTLKIRSTKLEDSAMYFCASSRTASNQPQHFGDGTRLSIL.

The V gene is TRBV12-5, the J gene TRBJ1-1; D is undetermined. V was cut by 5 bases and J by 1 base, with 8 bases left in between. This CDR3 contains 13 residues. Per the germline V gene, CDR1 is LGHNT and CDR2 is FRNRAP. The CDR3 sequence: CASGPGRNTEAFF. In DNA form, the CDR3 reads TGTGCTAGTGGTCCTGGCAGGAACACTGAAGCTTTCTTT.

This clone was seen a handful of times. This sequence joins TRBV6-2 or TRBV6-3 and TRBJ1-4, with TRBD1 as a possible D gene (5 bases). There are 14 residues in the CDR3. V lost 4 bases and J 8 bases, leaving 14 bases between the germline ends. Germline lookup yields CDR1 MNHEY and CDR2 SVGEGT. The CDR3 bases are TGTGCCAGCAGTTGGGCGGGGGTGGAAGAAAAACTGTTTTTT. Its protein product is CASSWAGVEEKLFF.

This clone was counted between two and nine times. A junction boundary mismatches the germline segment, possibly from a read error. The chain links TRBV11-2 to TRBJ2-2; unclear D gene. Germline CDR1 reads SGHAT; CDR2 reads FQNNGV. The CDR3 extends over 11 amino acids. CDR3 nucleotide sequence: TGTGCCAGCAGCCCCACCCGGGAGCTGTTTTTT. Protein product: CASSPTRELFF.

The chain combines TRBV18 with TRBJ2-1; D possibly corresponds to TRBD2 (5 bases). Germline CDR1 reads KGHSH; CDR2 reads LQKENI. Trimming took 6 bases from V and 9 from J, leaving 15 bases between them. The CDR3 has 13 residues. CDR3 sequence reads: CASSLIEGGEQFF. In nucleotides, the CDR3 is TGTGCCAGCTCGCTTATCGAAGGAGGTGAGCAGTTCTTC.

The gene calls are TRBV6-5 and TRBJ1-2; D gene uncertain. The CDR3 totals 14 residues. V was clipped by 2 bases and J by 4 bases, with 11 bases between them. Germline V gives CDR1 MNHEY, CDR2 SVGAGI. CDR3 protein: CASSYDRPSYGYTF. CDR3 in DNA: TGTGCCAGCAGTTACGACCGGCCCAGCTATGGCTACACCTTC.

V gene TRBV19 combines with J gene TRBJ2-6, with 10 bases lining up with TRBD1. J lost 2 bases, V lost 7 bases, and 5 bases had no gene match. The CDR3 consists of 16 residues. Germline CDR1 LNHDA, CDR2 SQIVND (reference sequence). CDR3 region: CASTDRGRTGANVLTF. The CDR3 nucleotides read TGTGCCAGTACCGACAGGGGGCGAACTGGGGCCAACGTCCTGACTTTC.

The chain couples TRBV5-1 to TRBJ2-3; 9 bases align to TRBD1. The germline V gene encodes CDR1 SGHRS and CDR2 YFSETQ. The V segment lost 3 bases and the J segment 8 bases; nucleotides outside the gene matches: 13. The CDR3 runs to 16 residues. Written as DNA, the CDR3 is TGCGCCAGCAGCTGGGTCGGGACAGGGATTAGGATTACGCAGTATTTT. This gives the protein CASSWVGTGIRITQYF. Based on the CDR3 plus reference TRBV5-1 and TRBJ2-3, the full variable domain is KAGVTQTPRYLIKTRGQQVTLSCSPISGHRSVSWYQQTPGQGLQFLFEYFSETQRNKGNFPGRFSGRQFSNSRSEMNVSTLELGDSALYLCASSWVGTGIRITQYFGPGTRLTVL.

This clone has only a few counts. The CDR3 nucleotides are TGTGCCAGCAGTTATCAGTTGGAAACCATTCAGTACTTC. This codes for CASSYQLETIQYF. This chain joins TRBV6-5 and TRBJ2-4; no clear D gene. The CDR3 runs 13 residues. Trimming took off 3 bases at V and 9 bases at J, with 12 bases between the two ends. The germline V gene has CDR1 MNHEY and CDR2 SVGAGI.

Judged by abundance, this clone is medium-sized. The chain uses TRBV9 and TRBJ2-3, with 8 bases matching TRBD1. V was pared by 4 bases and J by 1 base, with 5 bases of the junction left unmatched. CDR1 is SGDLS, CDR2 YYNGEE, per germline. The CDR3 totals 15 residues. The CDR3 sequence is CASSLWGQGTDTQYF. CDR3 coding DNA: TGTGCCAGCAGCCTGTGGGGACAGGGCACAGATACGCAGTATTTT.

The sample holds a few counts of this clone. This chain connects TRBV4-1 to TRBJ2-2; D gene unclear. Deletions cut 0 bases from V and 0 bases from J, with 14 bases between. The germline V gene has CDR1 MGHRA and CDR2 YSYEKL. The CDR3 is 18 amino acids. The CDR3: CASSQDSRASTNTGELFF. For the CDR3, the DNA is TGCGCCAGCAGCCAAGATTCGAGAGCCAGCACGAACACCGGGGAGCTGTTTTTT.

This chain links TRBV18 with TRBJ1-1; TRBD1 aligns across 7 bases. CDR1 and CDR2 from the germline V gene are KGHSH and LQKENI. V gave up 5 bases and J gave up 3 bases; unmatched junction bases: 6. CDR3 length: 14 residues. The CDR3 protein is CASSRQGSYTEAFF. Here the CDR3 DNA reads TGTGCCAGCTCAAGACAGGGCTCCTACACTGAAGCTTTCTTT.

This clone occurred many times. CDR3: CASSPRSGGSTGELFF. The CDR3 bases are TGCGCCAGCAGCCCGCGAAGCGGGGGTAGCACCGGGGAGCTGTTTTTT. The gene calls are TRBV4-1 and TRBJ2-2, with 8 positions matching TRBD2. Germline CDR1 MGHRA, CDR2 YSYEKL. CDR3 length: 16 amino acids. Losses at the gene ends were 4 bases for V and 4 bases for J; bases not matched to a gene: 8.

The rearrangement uses TRBV4-1 and TRBJ2-3; D is ambiguous. CDR1 is MGHRA and CDR2 is YSYEKL in the germline V gene. This CDR3 region has 13 residues. Trimming removed 1 base from V and 0 bases from J, with 2 bases in between. This CDR3 is CASSQGSTDTQYF. CDR3 nucleotides: TGCGCCAGCAGCCAAGGAAGCACAGATACGCAGTATTTT.

V usage is TRBV7-2 and J usage is TRBJ2-1, with TRBD1 matching over 7 bases. The CDR3 loop spans 13 amino acids. The ends lost 0 bases at V and 12 bases at J; junction bases unmatched: 5. The germline V gene encodes CDR1 SGHTA and CDR2 FQGNSA. CDR3: CASSLAGQVGQFF. The CDR3 coding sequence is TGTGCCAGCAGCTTAGCAGGACAGGTTGGGCAGTTCTTC.

V is TRBV28 and J is TRBJ2-7; D might be TRBD1 or TRBD2, each matching 6 bases. V lost 5 bases and J 7 bases, leaving 12 bases between the germline ends. Looked up from germline, CDR1 is MDHEN and CDR2 is SYDVKM. CDR3 length: 12 residues. CDR3 DNA sequence: TGTGCCAGCAGTCTTACAGGGAGGGAGCAGTACGTC. Its translation is CASSLTGREQYV.

The chain uses TRBV29-1 and TRBJ1-1; D is unclear. In germline, CDR1 is SQVTM, CDR2 ANQGSEA. The CDR3 is 11 amino acids. Trimming took off 7 bases at V and 1 base at J, with 7 bases between the two ends. CDR3 nucleotide sequence: TGCAGCGCCACCCAGAACACTGAAGCTTTCTTT. Amino acid sequence: CSATQNTEAFF.

This clone was picked up a small number of times. The chain links TRBV5-1 to TRBJ1-4; maybe TRBD1 (5 bases). The CDR3 has 15 amino acids. With 1 base removed from V and 8 bases from J, the gap between germline ends came to 15 bases. CDR1 and CDR2 (germline): SGHRS, YFSETQ. This CDR3 is CASSLFPQGGEKLFF. The CDR3 DNA reads TGCGCCAGCAGCTTGTTTCCGCAGGGAGGCGAAAAACTGTTTTTT.

This sequence joins TRBV7-2 and TRBJ2-7, with 8 bases identical to TRBD2. The CDR3 consists of 15 residues. The trim removed 2 bases at V and 5 bases at J, leaving 8 bases unmatched. Per the germline V gene, CDR1 is SGHTA and CDR2 is FQGNSA. CDR3 in DNA: TGTGCCAGCAGCTTATACGGGGGGGCCGGGAACGAGCAGTACGTC. This encodes CASSLYGGAGNEQYV.

The rearrangement joins TRBV3-1 (or the pseudogene TRBV3-2) to TRBJ1-5; D is unclear. This CDR3 is 14 amino acids long. V was pared by 2 bases and J by 3 bases, with 8 bases between. Germline V gene lookup returns CDR1 LGHDT and CDR2 YNNKEL (reference sequence). The CDR3 DNA reads as TGTGCCAGCAGCCAAAGCGGTAACAATCAGCCCCAGCATTTT. As protein: CASSQSGNNQPQHF.

The chain has TRBV19 and TRBJ2-1, with TRBD2 identical over 14 bases. The CDR3 length is 16 residues. V was pared by 4 bases and J by 9 bases, with 8 bases of the junction left unmatched. Germline CDR1 and CDR2: LNHDA and SQIVND (reference sequence). CDR3 sequence reads: CASSTGLAGASGEQFF. The CDR3 DNA sequence: TGTGCCAGTAGTACGGGACTAGCGGGGGCCTCGGGTGAGCAGTTCTTC.